Below are 25 T cell receptor beta chains sequenced from a single sample in a study of blood T cells in healthy people across ages. PCR was performed a second time for 7 to 11 cycles using a sample-barcoded 5' primer and a J-beta primer mix. Each CDR3 protein is one row after TCRdb ran MiXCR on the 5' RACE reads. The sample records hundreds of thousands of distinct CDR3 sequences, less than 40% being singletons. The sequenced sample consisted of blood. The receptors come from a woman of 80 years or more in good health.

This clonotype was seen only a few times. This sequence joins TRBV3-1 and TRBJ2-2; TRBD2 matches at 7 bases. Germline CDR1 and CDR2: LGHDT and YNNKEL (reference sequence). The CDR3 consists of 14 residues. The trim removed 6 bases at V and 8 bases at J, leaving 9 bases unmatched. CDR3 DNA sequence: TGTGCCAGCAGGACTAGCCCCCGGGGAGGGGAGCTGTTTTTT. Translation: CASRTSPRGGELFF.

This chain joins TRBV20-1 and TRBJ2-2; tentatively, D is TRBD1 or TRBD2 (5 bases each). Trimming cost V 2 bases and J 6 bases, with 19 bases left between them. The CDR3 is 16 amino acids. Germline CDR1 reads DFQATT; CDR2 reads SNEGSKA (reference sequence). The DNA for the CDR3 is TGCAGTGCTAGATCCTCGGGGCACCCCCTGGCCGGGGAGCTGTTTTTT. It encodes CSARSSGHPLAGELFF.

The chain carries TRBV12-3 or TRBV12-4 and TRBJ1-1; 8 bases are a match to TRBD1. Trimming took 5 bases from V and 1 from J; bases not matched to a gene: 6. The CDR3 totals 15 residues. CDR3 DNA: TGTGCCAGCAGTACCCGGACAGGGAAGAACACTGAAGCTTTCTTT. Amino acid sequence: CASSTRTGKNTEAFF.

The table lists this clonotype with a few counts. One junction end disagrees with the germline gene, perhaps due to a read error. This chain's CDR3 is CASSFSGGASDTRYF. For the CDR3, the DNA is TGTGCCAGCAGCTTTAGCGGGGGGGCCTCAGATACGCGGTATTTT. The chain is built from TRBV7-2 and TRBJ2-3; 11 nucleotides match TRBD2. CDR3 length: 15 amino acids. Germline V gene sequence: CDR1 SGHTA, CDR2 FQGNSA.

This clonotype has only a few counts. The chain has TRBV4-3 and TRBJ1-1; D might be TRBD1 (5 bases). The ends were cut back, 4 bases at V and 5 bases at J, with 14 bases in the middle. This CDR3 region has 14 residues. Germline V gene data show CDR1 as LGHNA and CDR2 as YSLEER. The CDR3 coding sequence is TGCGCCAGCAGCCGCGGGGAGGGGTTTACTGAAGCTTTCTTT. Translating it yields CASSRGEGFTEAFF.

This clonotype was picked up many times. The rearrangement uses TRBV6-5 and TRBJ2-7; 8 bases are a match to TRBD2. The CDR3 has 14 amino acids. V shed 6 bases and J 7 bases; nucleotides not matched to a gene: 11. Germline CDR1 is MNHEY and CDR2 is SVGAGI. CDR3 sequence: CASSSLAAVGEQYF. CDR3 nucleotide sequence: TGTGCCAGCAGCTCACTAGCGGCCGTGGGGGAGCAGTACTTC.

This clonotype was counted between two and nine times. This may be a read error, as it is one base from a much larger clone. The CDR3 protein is CAMLSGGGESPYEQYF. CDR3 coding DNA: TGTGCCATGCTCTCGGGGGGCGGGGAAAGTCCCTACGAGCAGTACTTC. The chain recombines TRBV10-3 with TRBJ2-7; a possible D gene is TRBD2 (7 bases). The V end lost 9 bases, the J end lost 2 bases, and 23 bases lay between the germline ends. Germline assignment: CDR1 ENHRY and CDR2 SYGVKD. The length of the CDR3 is 16 residues.

The chain combines TRBV7-9 with TRBJ1-2; the D gene is possibly TRBD1 (6 bases). Trimming removed 6 bases at V and 1 base at J, with 12 bases between. Germline CDR1 SEHNR, CDR2 FQNEAQ (reference sequence). The CDR3 loop spans 14 amino acids. As DNA, the CDR3 is TGTGCCAGCAGGTCGGGACACAATAACTATGGCTACACCTTC. Protein product: CASRSGHNNYGYTF.

This clonotype was recorded many times. The chain links TRBV5-1 to TRBJ2-3; D is possibly TRBD2 (6 bases). CDR1 and CDR2 (germline): SGHRS, YFSETQ. The CDR3 totals 14 residues. The V end lost 4 bases, the J end lost 2 bases, and 11 bases lay between the germline ends. For the CDR3, the DNA is TGCGCCAGCAGCCCGCGGGGCTCCACAGATACGCAGTATTTT. Translation gives CASSPRGSTDTQYF.

The gene calls are TRBV9 and TRBJ1-5; 8 bases are shared with TRBD1. The junction had 5 bases not matched to a gene; V was cut back by 3 bases and J by 9 bases. Germline assignment: CDR1 SGDLS and CDR2 YYNGEE. The CDR3 covers 13 residues. CDR3 sequence (DNA): TGTGCCAGCAGCGCGTCAGGGGGCCCGCCCCAGCATTTT. Translation: CASSASGGPPQHF.

This clonotype was seen many times. The genes are TRBV30 and TRBJ1-2; D unresolved. Per the germline V gene, CDR1 is GTSNPN and CDR2 is SVGIG (reference sequence). V lost 0 bases to trimming and J lost 8 bases, with 10 bases between them. The CDR3 has 12 residues. The CDR3 spells CAWSVQRAGYTF. For the CDR3, the DNA is TGTGCCTGGAGTGTTCAGAGAGCCGGCTACACCTTC.

The chain couples TRBV29-1 to TRBJ2-1, with 11 bases identical to TRBD2. Germline V gene lookup returns CDR1 SQVTM and CDR2 ANQGSEA. This CDR3 region has 13 residues. After removal of 4 bases from V and 10 bases from J, the junction contained 6 bases not matched to a gene. CDR3 region: CSVAIAGGHEQFF. Written as DNA, the CDR3 is TGCAGCGTTGCGATAGCGGGAGGGCACGAGCAGTTCTTC.

This clonotype was picked up many times. The chain carries TRBV6-2 or TRBV6-3 and TRBJ2-7, with 13 bases matching TRBD2. This CDR3 is 15 amino acids long. Germline V lookup: CDR1 MNHEY, CDR2 SVGEGT. J gave up 12 bases and V 6 bases, and 14 bases lay outside the gene matches. The CDR3 DNA reads as TGTGCCAGCAGCCCCTGGAGGACTAGCGGGGGAATGGGGTACTTC. The encoded protein is CASSPWRTSGGMGYF.

This clonotype was detected ten times or more. V and J are TRBV28 and TRBJ2-1, with 9 bases identical to TRBD1. The CDR3 has 20 residues. V lost 6 bases, J lost 0 bases, and 18 bases stayed unmatched. Germline CDR1 is MDHEN and CDR2 is SYDVKM. The CDR3 nucleotides are TGTGCCAGCAGGGTCGTGGGGACAGGGCGCAACAGTCGCTCCTACAATGAGCAGTTCTTC. Amino acids: CASRVVGTGRNSRSYNEQFF.

The chain joins TRBV7-3 to TRBJ2-3; D may be TRBD1 (5 bases). Germline loops: CDR1 SGHTA, CDR2 FQGTGA. The CDR3 has 14 amino acids. The V gene lost 5 bases and the J gene lost 1 base, with 10 bases spanning the gap. The DNA for the CDR3 is TGTGCCAGCAGCCCCTTACAGGGCACAGATACGCAGTATTTT. Protein: CASSPLQGTDTQYF.

This clonotype has at least ten counts. This chain connects TRBV6-1 to TRBJ2-7; D may correspond to TRBD1 or TRBD2 (5 bases each). From germline, CDR1 is MNHNS and CDR2 SASEGT. Trimming pared 10 bases from V and 3 bases from J, leaving 16 bases between. The length of the CDR3 is 13 residues. The CDR3 DNA is TGTGCCATCGGATCGGGGCAGATCTACGAGCAGTACTTC. Translation: CAIGSGQIYEQYF.

As regards this clonotype: A single base separates this from a much larger clone, so it may be a read error. V is TRBV9 and J is TRBJ2-5; TRBD2 agrees at 10 bases. After removal of 4 bases from V and 5 bases from J, the junction contained 8 bases not matched to a gene. The germline CDR1 and CDR2 sequences are SGDLS and YYNGEE. This CDR3 comprises 15 residues. The CDR3 bases are TGTGCCAGCAGCCCCAGCGGGGGGGCTTGTGAGACCCAGTACTTC. It specifies CASSPSGGACETQYF. The variable domain in full, with the rest retrieved from reference TRBV9 and TRBJ2-5, is DSGVTQTPKHLITATGQRVTLRCSPRSGDLSVYWYQQSLDQGLQFLIQYYNGEERAKGNILERFSAQQFPDLHSELNLSSLELGDSALYFCASSPSGGACETQYFGPGTRLLVL.

Notes on this clonotype: This may arise from a read error, as a much more abundant clone is one base away. V gene TRBV29-1 combines with J gene TRBJ1-1, with a weak D call TRBD1 (6 bases). Germline V CDR1 and CDR2: SQVTM, ANQGSEA. This CDR3 comprises 13 residues. Between the trimmed V and J ends, which lost 7 bases and 6 bases, there was a span of 18 bases. The CDR3 loop is CSAGTGRDAEAFF. The CDR3 DNA reads TGCAGCGCAGGAACAGGGAGGGACGCTGAAGCTTTCTTT. The full variable domain, with the rest looked up from reference TRBV29-1 and TRBJ1-1, is SAVISQKPSRDICQRGTSLTIQCQVDSQVTMMFWYRQQPGQSLTLIATANQGSEATYESGFVIDKFPISRPNLTFSTLTVSNMSPEDSSIYLCSAGTGRDAEAFFGQGTRLTVV.

This clonotype was counted many times. The chain links TRBV20-1 to TRBJ2-1, with D tentatively TRBD1 or TRBD2 (6 bases each). Between the trimmed V and J ends, which lost 3 bases and 6 bases, there was a span of 15 bases. In germline, CDR1 is DFQATT, CDR2 SNEGSKA (reference sequence). The CDR3 loop spans 14 amino acids. The chain's CDR3 is CSARAPGGGNEQFF. CDR3 coding DNA: TGCAGTGCTAGGGCCCCCGGGGGCGGCAATGAGCAGTTCTTC.

This clonotype turned up a few times. This sequence may be a read error, since a much larger clone differs from it by one base. This chain joins TRBV29-1 and TRBJ2-5; perhaps TRBD2 as D (5 bases). The V end lost 6 bases, the J end lost 4 bases, and 15 bases lay between the germline ends. Germline V gene sequence: CDR1 SQVTM, CDR2 ANQGSEA. The CDR3 loop spans 13 amino acids. DNA of the CDR3: TGCAGCGTCGACGGGGTTAAGGGAGAGACCCAGTACTTC. This gives the protein CSVDGVKGETQYF.

This clonotype appeared many times. The J gene is TRBJ2-3, the V gene TRBV7-2; D possibly matches TRBD1 or TRBD2 (6 bases each). Trimming took off 1 base at V and 2 bases at J, with 13 bases between the two ends. Germline V CDR1 and CDR2: SGHTA, FQGNSA. The CDR3 loop spans 16 amino acids. CDR3 in amino acids: CASSLGRGTITDTQYF. As DNA, the CDR3 is TGTGCCAGCAGCTTAGGACGGGGGACAATCACAGATACGCAGTATTTT.

This clonotype has just a few counts. A much larger clone lies a single base off, so this may be a read error. This sequence joins TRBV6-2 or TRBV6-3 and TRBJ2-1; 8 bases agree with TRBD2. Germline V gives CDR1 MNHEY, CDR2 SVGEGT. V shed 6 bases, J shed 7 bases, and the junction held 11 bases outside the gene matches. This CDR3 spans 15 amino acids. The CDR3 DNA is TGTGCCAGCAGCGAACGAGCGGGGGCCTTGAATGAGCAGTTCTTC. Protein sequence: CASSERAGALNEQFF.

The gene calls are TRBV5-1 and TRBJ2-2, with 16 bases identical to TRBD2. CDR3 size: 20 residues. CDR1 is SGHRS, CDR2 YFSETQ, per germline. The trim removed 4 bases at V and 2 bases at J, leaving 11 bases unmatched. In nucleotides, the CDR3 is TGCGCCAGCAGCCATCGGGGGACTAGCGGGGGGGCCGTTAACACCGGGGAGCTGTTTTTT. Protein: CASSHRGTSGGAVNTGELFF.

V gene TRBV6-6 combines with J gene TRBJ2-7; D gene ambiguous. The CDR3 length is 11 residues. V lost 1 base, J lost 6 bases, and 4 bases lay in between. Germline lookup yields CDR1 MNHNY and CDR2 SVGAGI (reference sequence). The CDR3 here is CASSYYPEQYF. As DNA, the CDR3 is TGTGCCAGCAGTTACTATCCCGAGCAGTACTTC.

This clonotype was found many times. The V call is TRBV5-1, the J call TRBJ1-4; no definite D call. From germline, CDR1 is SGHRS and CDR2 YFSETQ. V shed 4 bases and J shed 3 bases, with 13 bases lying between them. The CDR3 has 15 residues. CDR3 sequence reads: CASSTSAWANEKLFF. The CDR3 coding sequence is TGCGCCAGCAGCACATCAGCGTGGGCTAATGAAAAACTGTTTTTT.